Following are 3 T cell receptor beta chains from one sample sequenced in a study of Ad26.COV2.S vaccination and SARS-CoV-2 variants. Assay used: immunoSEQ multiplex PCR; TCRdb lists only in-frame clones, some missing. The table lists over 130,000 clones, 86% of them singletons. Sequencing was performed on peripheral blood, taken after recovery from COVID-19. The receptors come from a human donor who had recovered from COVID-19.

This clone has only a few counts. This chain links TRBV7-2 with TRBJ1-3, with D unresolved. CDR1 SGHTA and CDR2 FQGNSA come from the germline V gene. The V gene lost 6 bases and the J gene lost 2 bases, with 5 bases spanning the gap. This CDR3 spans 12 amino acids. CDR3 in DNA: TGTGCCAGCAGTCCGACTGGAAACACCATATATTTT. Its protein product is CASSPTGNTIYF.

V gene TRBV2 combines with J gene TRBJ2-2, with D unclear. V dropped 8 bases and J dropped 4 bases, with 5 bases sitting between them. CDR1 and CDR2 from the germline V gene are SNHLY and FYNNEI. There are 11 residues in the CDR3. Written as DNA, the CDR3 is TGTGCCAGCGCCTCCACCGGGGAGCTGTTTTTT. Translated: CASASTGELFF.

The rearrangement links TRBV7-9 to TRBJ1-5, with D unresolved. Germline CDR1 and CDR2: SEHNR and FQNEAQ (reference sequence). This CDR3 is built from 13 residues. Trimming removed 1 base from V and 3 bases from J, with 4 bases in between. The CDR3 reads CASSLVSNQPQHF. The CDR3 DNA reads TGTGCCAGCAGCTTAGTGTCCAATCAGCCCCAGCATTTT. Variable domain in full (rest from reference TRBV7-9 and TRBJ1-5): DTGVSQNPRHKITKRGQNVTFRCDPISEHNRLYWYRQTLGQGPEFLTYFQNEAQLEKSRLLSDRFSAERPKGSFSTLEIQRTEQGDSAMYLCASSLVSNQPQHFGDGTRLSIL.